This T cell receptor beta chain was retrieved from a study of shared clonotypes between healthy human individuals. Only in-frame clones appear in the TCRdb table, and some are missing; sequencing was by immunoSEQ multiplex PCR. This repertoire shows 550,000 to 800,000 clones, about nine tenths found once; its top ten account for approximately 35%. Remarks on this clone: The same CDR3 can be traced to other DNA sequences in this sample.

This CDR3 is 15 amino acids long. Germline V gene data show CDR1 as SGDLS and CDR2 as YYNGEE. J was trimmed by 1 base and V by 3 bases; bases with no gene match: 3. This sequence was found in a man aged 18 to 30 in good health. Some clones in this sample may be carry-over from other donors' samples. The sample was memory CD8+ T cells from PBMCs. Subset defined: CD45RO+ cells pooled with CCR7-negative TemRA cells. The chain employs TRBV9 and TRBJ2-7, with 11 nucleotides matching TRBD2. The DNA of the CDR3 is TGTGCCAGCAGCGAGGGACTAGCGGAGTCCTACGAGCAGTACTTC. Translated, it gives CASSEGLAESYEQYF.